The 29 T cell receptor beta chains listed next were all sequenced from one sample in a study of T cell responses to AZD1222 COVID-19 vaccine. Here immunoSEQ multiplex PCR was the method, and the copy in TCRdb shows in-frame clones only, minus some. The sample has about 150,000 clones, about 90% seen once. The sequencing here drew on peripheral blood, taken 28 days after the second AZD1222 dose. These TCRs come from an adult who received the AZD1222 COVID-19 vaccine.

This clone has just a few counts. The V call is TRBV29-1, the J call TRBJ1-1; D perhaps matches TRBD1 (5 bases). The CDR3 contains 13 residues. V lost 7 bases, J lost 2 bases, and 14 bases lay in between. Germline CDR1 SQVTM, CDR2 ANQGSEA. CDR3 coding DNA: TGCAGCGCCTTGACAGACGATAACACTGAAGCTTTCTTT. It codes for CSALTDDNTEAFF. Full variable domain (missing parts from reference TRBV29-1 and TRBJ1-1): SAVISQKPSRDICQRGTSLTIQCQVDSQVTMMFWYRQQPGQSLTLIATANQGSEATYESGFVIDKFPISRPNLTFSTLTVSNMSPEDSSIYLCSALTDDNTEAFFGQGTRLTVV.

This chain links TRBV5-1 with TRBJ2-7; 10 bases match TRBD2. V was pared by 4 bases and J by 6 bases, with 16 bases of the junction left unmatched. The CDR3 consists of 17 residues. Germline loops: CDR1 SGHRS, CDR2 YFSETQ. The CDR3 nucleotides read TGCGCCAGCAGCCGGGAGGGGACTAGCGTGGGGGGCGGCGAGCAGTACTTC. This codes for CASSREGTSVGGGEQYF.

CDR3 protein: CASSTGGPSDTQYF. The CDR3 DNA sequence: TGCGCCAGCAGCACGGGGGGTCCTTCGGATACGCAGTATTTT. The chain recombines TRBV5-1 with TRBJ2-3, with 7 bases aligning to TRBD2. Germline V lookup: CDR1 SGHRS, CDR2 YFSETQ. The CDR3 is 14 amino acids. With 4 bases clipped from V and 6 bases from J, the junction kept 8 bases outside the gene matches.

This clone was seen more than once but under ten times. V and J are TRBV7-2 and TRBJ2-3; D unclear. Germline-derived CDR1 and CDR2 are SGHTA and FQGNSA. V lost 1 base and J lost 7, with 9 bases in between. The CDR3 is 13 amino acids. The CDR3 nucleotides read TGTGCCAGCAGCTTAGGAAGAGGTTATACGCAGTATTTT. It encodes CASSLGRGYTQYF.

CDR3 region: CASSFTPPGLAVGELFF. For the CDR3, the DNA is TGTGCCAGCAGTTTTACCCCCCCTGGACTAGCAGTCGGGGAGCTGTTTTTT. The chain is built from TRBV28 and TRBJ2-2; TRBD2 matches at 8 bases. The V and J ends lost 3 bases and 7 bases, in that order; junction bases with no gene match: 13. This CDR3 spans 17 amino acids. CDR1 and CDR2 from the germline V gene are MDHEN and SYDVKM.

This clone was recorded once. A junction end diverges from the germline sequence, so it may reflect a read error. Other DNA sequences within the sample encode an identical CDR3. The rearrangement links TRBV7-3 to TRBJ2-3; TRBD2 might be the D (6 bases). The V gene's germline CDR1 is SGHTA and CDR2 FQGTGA. The CDR3 runs 14 residues. CDR3 region: CASSPRAGTDTQYF. Written as DNA, the CDR3 is TGTGCCAGCAGCCCGCGGGCGGGAACAGATACACAGTATTTT.

V and J are TRBV6-5 and TRBJ2-7; no clear D. V lost 2 bases to trimming and J lost 2 bases, with 13 bases between them. Per germline, CDR1 MNHEY and CDR2 SVGAGI. The CDR3 sequence is 15 residues long. In nucleotides, the CDR3 is TGTGCCAGCAGTTACCCCGGACCTCTCGCCTACGAGCAGTACTTC. It is translated as CASSYPGPLAYEQYF.

The chain uses TRBV7-2 and TRBJ2-1, with D uncertain. V was cut by 1 base and J by 6 bases, with 4 bases left in between. The CDR3 covers 12 residues. Germline values: CDR1 SGHTA, CDR2 FQGNSA. Here the CDR3 reads CASSLDVNEQFF. DNA of the CDR3: TGTGCCAGCAGCTTAGACGTCAATGAGCAGTTCTTC.

This clone was detected once. This chain connects TRBV11-2 to TRBJ1-1; 10 positions agree with TRBD1. CDR1 is SGHAT and CDR2 is FQNNGV in the germline V gene. After removal of 5 bases from V and 2 bases from J, the junction contained 5 bases not matched to a gene. The CDR3 is made up of 15 amino acids. The chain's CDR3 is CASSPRTGGNTEAFF. CDR3 in DNA: TGTGCCAGCAGCCCACGGACAGGGGGAAACACTGAAGCTTTCTTT.

This chain uses TRBV19 with TRBJ2-7; D unclear. Germline values: CDR1 LNHDA, CDR2 SQIVND (reference sequence). Trimming cost V 5 bases and J 6 bases, with 23 bases left between them. There are 16 residues in the CDR3. The CDR3 region has the DNA TGTGCCAGTAGTGTCACACAGATGTCGGCCTCTGGCGAGCAGTACTTC. It translates to CASSVTQMSASGEQYF.

As regards this clone: Other DNA sequences in the same sample also yield this CDR3. CDR3 coding DNA: TGTGCCAGCAGCCAAGTCAGGGGGACTGAAGCTTTCTTT. Encoded protein: CASSQVRGTEAFF. The chain joins TRBV14 to TRBJ1-1; TRBD1 matches 7 bases. The V and J ends lost 1 base and 5 bases, in that order; junction bases with no gene match: 1. CDR1 and CDR2 from the germline V gene are SGHDN and FVKESK. This CDR3 spans 13 amino acids.

J is TRBJ2-3 and V is TRBV18; unclear D gene. CDR1 is KGHSH, CDR2 LQKENI, per germline. V lost 2 bases, J lost 0 bases, and 12 bases lay in between. The CDR3 is made up of 16 amino acids. The CDR3, as DNA: TGTGCCAGCTCACCAGGGCAGTTCTCAAGCACAGATACGCAGTATTTT. Translated: CASSPGQFSSTDTQYF.

This clone was recorded only once. Mismatch with germline at one junction end may stem from a read error. V gene TRBV7-7 combines with J gene TRBJ2-2, with a possible D match to TRBD2 (7 bases). CDR1 and CDR2 from the germline V gene are SSHAT and FNYEAQ (reference sequence). The CDR3 has 17 residues. The CDR3 nucleotides read TGTGCTAGCAGCACACCGGAGGGGGGGGCCAGCACCGGGGAGCTGTTTTTT. Its protein is CASSTPEGGASTGELFF.

This clone appeared a few times. This chain joins TRBV10-3 and TRBJ2-3, with unresolved D. The CDR3 is 13 residues long. Germline CDR1 ENHRY, CDR2 SYGVKD. Trimming shortened V by 3 bases and J by 2 bases, and 6 bases separated the two germline ends. CDR3 sequence reads: CAISDGNTDTQYF. The CDR3, as DNA: TGTGCCATCAGTGATGGGAACACAGATACGCAGTATTTT.

This clone has just one count. The chain couples TRBV18 to TRBJ1-2; 8 bases align to TRBD1. V was pared by 8 bases and J by 7 bases, with 6 bases of the junction left unmatched. The CDR3 is 12 amino acids. Germline V gene sequence: CDR1 KGHSH, CDR2 LQKENI. For the CDR3, the DNA is TGTGCCAGCGGCGACAGGGGCCTTGGCTACACCTTC. This encodes CASGDRGLGYTF.

This chain's CDR3 is CATSRAGQGDETQYF. The CDR3 nucleotides are TGTGCCACCAGCAGAGCGGGACAGGGTGATGAGACCCAGTACTTC. The J gene is TRBJ2-5, the V gene TRBV15, with 9 nucleotides matching TRBD1. From germline, CDR1 is LNHNV and CDR2 YYDKDF (reference sequence). The CDR3 loop spans 15 amino acids. Unmatched junction bases numbered 5, after V lost 1 base and J lost 5 bases.

The CDR3 sequence: CASSDPLTSEEQYF. The CDR3 DNA reads as TGTGCCAGCAGTGATCCCCTGACTAGCGAGGAGCAGTACTTC. J is TRBJ2-7 and V is TRBV25-1; TRBD2 agrees at 8 bases. CDR1 and CDR2 from the germline V gene are MGHDK and SYGVNS. The V gene end was trimmed by 3 bases and the J gene end by 7 bases; junction bases not matched to a gene: 8. The CDR3 is 14 residues long.

The chain links TRBV15 to TRBJ2-3, with a tentative D call TRBD1 (5 bases). In germline, CDR1 is LNHNV, CDR2 YYDKDF (reference sequence). CDR3 length: 17 residues. V lost 0 bases, J lost 3 bases, and 16 bases lay in between. This chain's CDR3 is CATSRDEQQRQTDTQYF. In nucleotides, the CDR3 is TGTGCCACCAGCAGAGATGAACAGCAACGACAGACAGATACGCAGTATTTT.

The chain carries TRBV7-2 and TRBJ2-3; D gene uncertain. From germline, CDR1 is SGHTA and CDR2 FQGNSA. With 1 base removed from V and 5 bases from J, the gap between germline ends came to 7 bases. The CDR3 sequence is 13 residues long. The CDR3 DNA reads as TGTGCCAGCAGCTTAGAGGTCGAAGATACGCAGTATTTT. This translates into CASSLEVEDTQYF.

The J gene is TRBJ2-5, the V gene TRBV11-1; 9 bases agree with TRBD2. Germline CDR1 and CDR2: SGHAT and FQDESV (reference sequence). The CDR3 sequence is 16 residues long. J lost 4 bases, V lost 4 bases, and 10 bases had no gene match. The DNA of the CDR3 is TGTGCCAGCAGCTCCGGTCGCGGGAGGGGAGGAGAGACCCAGTACTTC. This sequence encodes CASSSGRGRGGETQYF.

This sequence joins TRBV7-3 and TRBJ2-7; a possible D gene is TRBD2 (6 bases). V lost 4 bases and J lost 6, with 16 bases in between. Germline V gives CDR1 SGHTA, CDR2 FQGTGA. The CDR3 spans 14 residues. This CDR3 is CASSSLAGLGEQYF. Written as DNA, the CDR3 is TGTGCCAGCAGCTCTTTGGCGGGGCTAGGCGAGCAGTACTTC.

In regard to this clone: Within the sample, other DNA sequences also encode this same CDR3. This chain joins TRBV5-1 and TRBJ1-5; unclear D gene. The V end was cut by 0 bases, the J end by 0 bases, with 7 bases between. Germline CDR1 is SGHRS and CDR2 is YFSETQ. The CDR3 has 15 residues. In DNA form, the CDR3 reads TGCGCCAGCAGCTTGGACGGGGTTAGCAATCAGCCCCAGCATTTT. It codes for CASSLDGVSNQPQHF.

The rearrangement joins TRBV30 to TRBJ1-5; D is possibly TRBD1 (6 bases). The V gene lost 2 bases and the J gene lost 6 bases, with 11 bases spanning the gap. The CDR3 sequence is 13 residues long. Per the germline V gene, CDR1 is GTSNPN and CDR2 is SVGIG (reference sequence). CDR3 nucleotides: TGTGCCTGGAGTCAACAGGGTACTCAGCCCCAGCATTTT. Translation gives CAWSQQGTQPQHF.

V usage is TRBV11-2 and J usage is TRBJ2-3, with a weak D call TRBD1 (6 bases). CDR3 length: 15 amino acids. CDR1 is SGHAT and CDR2 is FQNNGV in the germline V gene. V was clipped by 1 base and J by 2 bases, with 10 bases between them. The CDR3 nucleotides read TGTGCCAGCAGCTTAGCCAGGGGAGTCACAGATACGCAGTATTTT. Translation gives CASSLARGVTDTQYF. Full variable domain (rest looked up from reference TRBV11-2 and TRBJ2-3): EAGVAQSPRYKIIEKRQSVAFWCNPISGHATLYWYQQILGQGPKLLIQFQNNGVVDDSQLPKDRFSAERLKGVDSTLKIQPAKLEDSAVYLCASSLARGVTDTQYFGPGTRLTVL.

This clone was detected once. V is TRBV28 and J is TRBJ2-1; D unresolved. The V end lost 2 bases, the J end lost 0 bases, and 8 bases lay between the germline ends. CDR1 and CDR2 from the germline V gene are MDHEN and SYDVKM. The CDR3 loop spans 15 amino acids. The CDR3 region has the DNA TGTGCCAGCAGTTTAGGAACTTCCTCCTACAATGAGCAGTTCTTC. It yields the protein CASSLGTSSYNEQFF.

The chain employs TRBV27 and TRBJ2-7; no firm D call. The length of the CDR3 is 13 residues. V gave up 4 bases and J gave up 2 bases, with 9 bases separating them. Germline CDR1 reads MNHEY; CDR2 reads SMNVEV (reference sequence). The CDR3 reads CASSSRVPYEQYF. The CDR3 DNA reads TGTGCCAGCAGTTCCAGAGTCCCCTACGAGCAGTACTTC.

This rearrangement joins TRBV6-1 to TRBJ2-2; 10 bases align to TRBD1. Germline assignment: CDR1 MNHNS and CDR2 SASEGT. The CDR3 extends over 18 amino acids. Trimming took 4 bases from V and 4 from J; bases not matched to a gene: 12. Here the CDR3 reads CASSAISGTGAATGELFF. CDR3 bases: TGTGCCAGCAGTGCGATTTCCGGGACAGGGGCTGCCACCGGGGAGCTGTTTTTT.

The chain recombines TRBV5-1 with TRBJ2-7; no firm D call. The V gene lost 7 bases and the J gene lost 5 bases, with 22 bases spanning the gap. The CDR3 extends over 15 amino acids. From germline, CDR1 is SGHRS and CDR2 YFSETQ. The chain's CDR3 is CASRISPMPTDEQYF. The CDR3 nucleotides read TGCGCCAGCCGCATCTCCCCTATGCCCACGGACGAGCAGTACTTC. Combining the CDR3 with reference TRBV5-1 and TRBJ2-7 gives the whole variable domain KAGVTQTPRYLIKTRGQQVTLSCSPISGHRSVSWYQQTPGQGLQFLFEYFSETQRNKGNFPGRFSGRQFSNSRSEMNVSTLELGDSALYLCASRISPMPTDEQYFGPGTRLTVT.

CDR3: CASSQHSLGLDSYEQYF. The DNA of the CDR3 is TGCGCCAGCAGCCAGCATTCACTGGGACTAGACTCCTACGAGCAGTACTTC. V gene TRBV4-3 combines with J gene TRBJ2-7, with 8 bases aligning to TRBD2. Germline CDR1 and CDR2: LGHNA and YSLEER. V lost 3 bases, J lost 0 bases, and 10 bases stayed unmatched. This CDR3 contains 17 residues.